Listed here is a single TCR beta chain. Its antigen is currently unknown. Measured with immunoSEQ multiplex PCR; TCRdb has only the in-frame clones, and not every one. Here the sample spans more than 2 million clones, approximately 95% being singletons. This entry is derived from a study of shared clonotypes between healthy human individuals. Study in general: A donor's plate count was three for CD4 naive and three for CD4 memory; CD8 naive had two and CD8 memory one.

There are 15 residues in the CDR3. In germline, CDR1 is SEHNR, CDR2 FQNEAQ (reference sequence). V was pared by 1 base and J by 9 bases, with 3 bases of the junction left unmatched. Study-wide results and limits: At large depth, rarefaction still showed sorted-subset sequencing to be incomplete. Of the naive CD4 clonotypes, around 4.8% were shared across several donors. An anticipated effect of sequencing depth on clonotype sharing among donors was recognized.

This clonotype originated in a young man in good health. The chain links TRBV7-9 to TRBJ2-1, with TRBD2 matching over 13 bases. Sequencing used naive CD4+ T cells sorted from blood. Indicated subset: CD45RA+ positively selected. The CDR3 DNA sequence: TGTGCCAGCAGCTTAGGGACTAGCGGGGGAAGTGAGCAGTTCTTC. As protein: CASSLGTSGGSEQFF.